These 11 T cell receptor beta chains came from one sample sequenced in a study of blood T cell repertoires in COVID-19. This table comes from immunoSEQ multiplex PCR, and its TCRdb copy is limited to in-frame clones, with some not included. The sample yields approximately 91,000 clones, around four fifths seen once. Sequenced sample: peripheral blood. The receptors stem from a woman aged 80 or older with acute or convalescent COVID-19.

This sequence joins TRBV12-3 or TRBV12-4 and TRBJ1-5; D possibly corresponds to TRBD1 (5 bases). The CDR3 spans 13 residues. Trimming removed 7 bases from V and 6 bases from J, with 13 bases in between. CDR3 residues: CASNDAGGQPQHF. The CDR3 DNA is TGTGCCAGCAACGACGCGGGGGGTCAGCCCCAGCATTTT.

CDR3 loop: CASSLGRGSEGYNEQFF. CDR3 bases: TGTGCCAGCAGTTTAGGCAGGGGGAGTGAAGGCTACAATGAGCAGTTCTTC. The rearrangement uses TRBV28 and TRBJ2-1, with 7 nucleotides matching TRBD1. V lost 2 bases, J lost 3 bases, and 10 bases stayed unmatched. CDR3 size: 17 residues. Germline V gene data show CDR1 as MDHEN and CDR2 as SYDVKM.

The chain couples TRBV4-3 to TRBJ1-1; D perhaps matches TRBD1 (6 bases). V was clipped by 2 bases and J by 1 base, with 11 bases between them. CDR1 is LGHNA and CDR2 is YSLEER in the germline V gene. The CDR3 is made up of 15 amino acids. The CDR3 region is CASSQRIQGNTEAFF. CDR3 DNA sequence: TGCGCCAGCAGCCAACGTATACAGGGGAACACTGAAGCTTTCTTT.

The V call is TRBV7-2, the J call TRBJ2-7; the D gene is possibly TRBD1 (9 bases). V shed 4 bases and J shed 8 bases, with 24 bases lying between them. Germline V lookup: CDR1 SGHTA, CDR2 FQGNSA. This CDR3 region has 16 residues. The CDR3 region is CASSSDRGRSGRQQYF. The CDR3 nucleotides are TGTGCCAGCAGCTCTGACAGGGGGAGAAGCGGGAGACAGCAGTACTTC.

The V and J genes are TRBV29-1 and TRBJ2-7; 8 bases are shared with TRBD1. After removal of 3 bases from V and 2 bases from J, the junction contained 6 bases not matched to a gene. CDR3 length: 14 residues. CDR1 is SQVTM, CDR2 ANQGSEA, per germline. CDR3 DNA sequence: TGCAGCGTTGAGTTAGGACAGGGTACCTACGAGCAGTACTTC. This encodes CSVELGQGTYEQYF.

The chain carries TRBV7-8 and TRBJ1-5, with TRBD1 as a possible D gene (5 bases). The V gene lost 2 bases and the J gene lost 1 base, with 9 bases spanning the gap. Germline loops: CDR1 SGHVS, CDR2 FQNEAQ. This CDR3 is built from 15 residues. In DNA form, the CDR3 reads TGTGCCAGCAGCTTACAGGGAATCAGCAATCAGCCCCAGCATTTT. The encoded protein is CASSLQGISNQPQHF.

This clone was found many times. In the same sample, other DNA sequences code for this CDR3. The rearrangement uses TRBV9 and TRBJ1-4; 9 positions match TRBD1. The germline V gene has CDR1 SGDLS and CDR2 YYNGEE. The CDR3 is 14 residues long. V lost 2 bases to trimming and J lost 7 bases; unmatched junction nucleotides: 3. The CDR3 DNA follows: TGTGCCAGCAGCGTTGGACAGGGGAGTGAAAAACTGTTTTTT. As protein: CASSVGQGSEKLFF.

The chain combines TRBV9 with TRBJ1-4; tentatively, D is TRBD1 (6 bases). Germline V gene lookup returns CDR1 SGDLS and CDR2 YYNGEE. The CDR3 contains 14 residues. V was clipped by 3 bases and J by 6 bases, with 12 bases between them. The CDR3 is CASSARTDDEKLFF. DNA of the CDR3: TGTGCCAGCAGCGCCCGGACAGACGATGAAAAACTGTTTTTT.

The chain is built from TRBV19 and TRBJ1-1, with 11 bases lining up with TRBD1. From germline, CDR1 is LNHDA and CDR2 SQIVND (reference sequence). The CDR3 spans 15 residues. The V segment lost 8 bases and the J segment 1 base; nucleotides outside the gene matches: 6. CDR3 bases: TGTGCCAGTCATGGACAGGGGGCACGGAACACTGAAGCTTTCTTT. Translation: CASHGQGARNTEAFF.

V and J are TRBV19 and TRBJ2-2, with TRBD1 matching 7 bases. J gave up 2 bases and V 5 bases, and 5 bases lay outside the gene matches. In germline, CDR1 is LNHDA, CDR2 SQIVND (reference sequence). This CDR3 is 15 amino acids long. CDR3 sequence (DNA): TGTGCCAGTAGTCGACAGGGAACTAACACCGGGGAGCTGTTTTTT. Amino acid sequence: CASSRQGTNTGELFF.

This clone has a single count. In nucleotides, the CDR3 is TGTGCCAGCAGTCCCAGTCCCTACGAGCAGTACTTC. This sequence encodes CASSPSPYEQYF. V usage is TRBV27 and J usage is TRBJ2-7; no definite D call. The CDR3 consists of 12 residues. The germline V and J ends were trimmed by 5 bases and 2 bases, with 7 bases remaining between them. Looked up from germline, CDR1 is MNHEY and CDR2 is SMNVEV (reference sequence).